Presented here are 13 T cell receptor beta chains from one specimen sequenced in a study of T cell changes during pregnancy in multiple sclerosis. Assay: immunoSEQ multiplex PCR; the TCRdb copy retains only in-frame clones and omits some. The sample includes about 89,000 clones, about 90% of them seen just once. The sequencing used peripheral blood, collected after pregnancy. The receptors originated from a female donor in good health, enrolled as a control in a pregnancy study.

The chain carries TRBV7-3 and TRBJ2-5, with a possible D match to TRBD1 (5 bases). Germline loops: CDR1 SGHTA, CDR2 FQGTGA. The CDR3 consists of 13 residues. V lost 5 bases to trimming and J lost 2 bases, with 9 bases between them. The CDR3 is CASSLRQQETQYF. CDR3 bases: TGTGCCAGCAGCCTGCGACAGCAAGAGACCCAGTACTTC.

The genes are TRBV6-5 and TRBJ1-1, with unresolved D. CDR3 length: 15 amino acids. Trimming stripped 2 bases from V and 6 bases from J, with 16 bases between. From germline, CDR1 is MNHEY and CDR2 SVGAGI. The CDR3 sequence: CASSYIGLASSEAFF. In DNA, the CDR3 is TGTGCCAGCAGTTACATAGGGCTAGCAAGCTCTGAAGCTTTCTTT.

J is TRBJ2-7 and V is TRBV19; 9 positions match TRBD2. Germline CDR1 is LNHDA and CDR2 is SQIVND (reference sequence). The CDR3 loop spans 16 amino acids. V gave up 5 bases and J gave up 7 bases; unmatched junction bases: 15. The CDR3 reads CASSRANSGRSGEQYF. The CDR3, as DNA: TGTGCCAGTAGTCGAGCAAATAGCGGGAGAAGTGGTGAGCAGTACTTC.

The V and J genes are TRBV28 and TRBJ1-2, with a possible D match to TRBD1 (6 bases). From germline, CDR1 is MDHEN and CDR2 SYDVKM. V gave up 2 bases and J gave up 3 bases, with 16 bases separating them. This CDR3 has 16 residues. CDR3 loop: CASSLGYRVRDYGYTF. In nucleotides, the CDR3 is TGTGCCAGCAGTTTAGGCTACAGGGTCCGGGACTATGGCTACACCTTC.

V gene TRBV29-1 combines with J gene TRBJ2-7; 8 bases fit TRBD1. The germline V gene encodes CDR1 SQVTM and CDR2 ANQGSEA. The CDR3 is 13 residues long. Unmatched junction bases numbered 8, after V lost 4 bases and J lost 6 bases. In DNA form, the CDR3 reads TGCAGCGTTGGACAGGGGACCCTCGGCGAGCAGTACTTC. Protein product: CSVGQGTLGEQYF.

V and J are TRBV2 and TRBJ2-1; tentatively, D is TRBD2 (5 bases). There are 14 residues in the CDR3. Trimming cost V 4 bases and J 0 bases, with 7 bases left between them. Looked up from germline, CDR1 is SNHLY and CDR2 is FYNNEI. The CDR3 spells CASSAGSSYNEQFF. CDR3 sequence (DNA): TGTGCCAGCAGTGCGGGGAGCTCCTACAATGAGCAGTTCTTC.

The gene calls are TRBV5-4 and TRBJ1-2; D unresolved. The CDR3 is 16 amino acids. Germline CDR1 SGHNT, CDR2 YYREEE (reference sequence). V lost 6 bases, J lost 0 bases, and 18 bases lay in between. CDR3 DNA sequence: TGTGCCAGCACACAAATAGAATCGGGATCTAACTATGGCTACACCTTC. It translates to CASTQIESGSNYGYTF.

The chain recombines TRBV5-1 with TRBJ1-3; a possible D gene is TRBD1 (5 bases). Between the trimmed V and J ends, which lost 7 bases and 1 base, there was a span of 12 bases. Germline-derived CDR1 and CDR2 are SGHRS and YFSETQ. This CDR3 spans 14 amino acids. The CDR3 DNA sequence: TGCGCCAGCGGACCGACAGCATCTGGAAACACCATATATTTT. Amino acid sequence: CASGPTASGNTIYF.

The chain carries TRBV5-5 and TRBJ2-7; D uncertain. Trimming removed 6 bases at V and 2 bases at J, with 15 bases between. In germline, CDR1 is SGHKS, CDR2 YYEKEE (reference sequence). The CDR3 covers 14 residues. The CDR3 nucleotides are TGTGCCAGCAACGAGATCCTAGACCCCTACGAGCAGTACTTC. This codes for CASNEILDPYEQYF.

The chain is built from TRBV10-2 and TRBJ1-5; D uncertain. There are 14 residues in the CDR3. Germline V lookup: CDR1 WSHSY, CDR2 SAAADI. The V and J ends lost 3 bases and 4 bases respectively, with 10 bases between them. As DNA, the CDR3 is TGCGCCAGCAGTGATTGGCAGAGGAATCAGCCCCAGCATTTT. As protein: CASSDWQRNQPQHF.

The chain has TRBV27 and TRBJ1-1; the D is unclear. The ends were cut back, 9 bases at V and 0 bases at J, with 5 bases in the middle. CDR1 is MNHEY and CDR2 is SMNVEV in the germline V gene (reference sequence). The CDR3 loop spans 11 amino acids. Here the CDR3 reads CASRMNTEAFF. The CDR3 nucleotides read TGTGCCAGTAGAATGAACACTGAAGCTTTCTTT.

The rearrangement links TRBV11-2 to TRBJ2-7; TRBD1 agrees at 8 bases. The V and J ends lost 1 base and 4 bases, in that order; junction bases with no gene match: 3. CDR1 is SGHAT, CDR2 FQNNGV, per germline. CDR3 length equals 14 residues. The CDR3 DNA is TGTGCCAGCAGCTTAGGGACAGGGCTTTACGAGCAGTACTTC. This encodes CASSLGTGLYEQYF.

The chain joins TRBV6-5 to TRBJ1-5; 7 nucleotides align to TRBD1. V shed 6 bases, J shed 9 bases, and the junction held 11 bases outside the gene matches. The CDR3 runs 14 residues. CDR1 is MNHEY and CDR2 is SVGAGI in the germline V gene. The CDR3 here is CASSPGQVGSPQHF. CDR3 coding DNA: TGTGCCAGCAGCCCTGGACAGGTTGGTTCGCCCCAGCATTTT.